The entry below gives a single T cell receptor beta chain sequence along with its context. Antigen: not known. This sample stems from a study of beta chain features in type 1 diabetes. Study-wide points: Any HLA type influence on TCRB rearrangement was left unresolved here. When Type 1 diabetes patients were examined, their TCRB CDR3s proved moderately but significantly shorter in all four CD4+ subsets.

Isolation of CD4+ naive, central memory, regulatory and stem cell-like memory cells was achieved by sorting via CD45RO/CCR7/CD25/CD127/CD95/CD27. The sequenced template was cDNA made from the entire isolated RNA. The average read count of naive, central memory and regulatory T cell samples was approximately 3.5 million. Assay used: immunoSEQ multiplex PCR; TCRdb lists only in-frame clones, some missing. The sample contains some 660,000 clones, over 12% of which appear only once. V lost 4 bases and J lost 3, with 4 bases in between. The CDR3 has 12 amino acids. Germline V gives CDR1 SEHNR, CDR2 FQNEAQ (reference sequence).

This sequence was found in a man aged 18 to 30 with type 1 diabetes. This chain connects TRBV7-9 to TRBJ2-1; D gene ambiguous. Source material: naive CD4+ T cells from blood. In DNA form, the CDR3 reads TGTGCCAGCAGCTCAAACTACAATGAGCAGTTCTTC. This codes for CASSSNYNEQFF.